This paragraph reports one T cell receptor (beta chain). The data derive from a study of blood T cell repertoires in COVID-19. Study background: Samples came from the United States, Italy and Spain, spanning acute and convalescent COVID-19. T cells, B-cell-depleted T cells, or PBMCs provided the cDNA or gDNA that served as material.

In the original workflow: Reference gene primer amplification gave nucleated cell count estimates. Profiling relied on immunoSEQ multiplex PCR, and the TCRdb table lists in-frame clones only, not all of them. D and trimming were read from the DNA, whereas the V and J calls and clone size are those reported in that table. The sample includes 200,000 to 250,000 clones, more than 70% of them seen just once. The CDR3 is 17 amino acids. The ends lost 7 bases at V and 3 bases at J; junction bases unmatched: 14. Germline CDR1 is SNHLY and CDR2 is FYNNEI. The sequence was obtained from a woman aged 55-69 years with acute or convalescent COVID-19. Sequencing was done on a sample of peripheral blood. The chain employs TRBV2 and TRBJ1-1; 10 nucleotides line up with TRBD1. The CDR3 loop reads CASTLWGQGSRDTEAFF. As DNA, the CDR3 is TGTGCCAGCACCCTGTGGGGACAGGGGTCAAGAGACACTGAAGCTTTCTTT.